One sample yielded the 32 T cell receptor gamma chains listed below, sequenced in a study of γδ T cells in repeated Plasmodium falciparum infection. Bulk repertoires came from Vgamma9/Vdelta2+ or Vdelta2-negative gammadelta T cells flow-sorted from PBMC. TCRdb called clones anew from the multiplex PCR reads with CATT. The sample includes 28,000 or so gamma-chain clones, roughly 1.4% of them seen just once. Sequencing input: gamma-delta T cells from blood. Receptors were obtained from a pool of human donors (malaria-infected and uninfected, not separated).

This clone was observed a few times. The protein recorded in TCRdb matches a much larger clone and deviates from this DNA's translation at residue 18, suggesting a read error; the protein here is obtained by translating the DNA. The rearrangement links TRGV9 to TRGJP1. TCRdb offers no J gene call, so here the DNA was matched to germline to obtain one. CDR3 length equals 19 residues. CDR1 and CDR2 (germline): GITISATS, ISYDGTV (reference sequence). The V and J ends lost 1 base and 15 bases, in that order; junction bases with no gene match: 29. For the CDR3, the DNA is TGTGCCTTGTGGGAGGTTGACCCCCCTGGGGAGTTGGGCAAAAAAATCAAGATATTT. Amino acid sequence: CALWEVDPPGELGKKIKIF.

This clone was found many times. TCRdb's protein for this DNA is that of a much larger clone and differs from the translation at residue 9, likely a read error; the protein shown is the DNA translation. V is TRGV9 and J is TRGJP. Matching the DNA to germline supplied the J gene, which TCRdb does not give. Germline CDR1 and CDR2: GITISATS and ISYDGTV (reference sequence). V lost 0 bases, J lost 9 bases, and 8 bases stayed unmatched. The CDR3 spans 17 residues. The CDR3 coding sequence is TGTGCCTTGTGGGAGGTGGAGGAGGCGTTGGGCAAAAAAATCAAGGTATTT. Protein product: CALWEVEEALGKKIKVF.

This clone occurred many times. DNA for the CDR3: TGTGCCACCTGGAAAATGCATTATTATAAGAAACTCTTT. The encoded protein is CATWKMHYYKKLF. The chain joins TRGV4 to TRGJ1 or TRGJ2. V was pared by 6 bases and J by 2 bases, with 7 bases of the junction left unmatched. Germline V gives CDR1 EGSTGY, CDR2 YDSYTSSV. CDR3 size: 13 residues.

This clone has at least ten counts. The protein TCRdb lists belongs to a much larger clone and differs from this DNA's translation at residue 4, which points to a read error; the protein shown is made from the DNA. This CDR3 is CATRVITGWFKIF. CDR3 nucleotides: TGTGCCACCCGGGTCATCACTGGTTGGTTCAAGATATTT. The V and J genes are TRGV8 and TRGJP1. No J segment appears in TCRdb, so it was assigned here by matching the sequence to germline. This CDR3 contains 13 residues. V lost 9 bases and J lost 4; bases outside the gene matches: 8. Germline V CDR1 and CDR2: VENAVY, YDSYNSRV.

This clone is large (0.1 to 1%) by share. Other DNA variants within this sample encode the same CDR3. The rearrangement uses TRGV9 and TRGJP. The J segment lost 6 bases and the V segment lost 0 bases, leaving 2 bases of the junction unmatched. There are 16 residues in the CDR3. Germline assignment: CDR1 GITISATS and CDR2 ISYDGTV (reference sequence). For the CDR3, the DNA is TGTGCCTTGTGGGAGGTGAGAGAGTTGGGCAAAAAAATCAAGGTATTT. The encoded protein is CALWEVRELGKKIKVF.

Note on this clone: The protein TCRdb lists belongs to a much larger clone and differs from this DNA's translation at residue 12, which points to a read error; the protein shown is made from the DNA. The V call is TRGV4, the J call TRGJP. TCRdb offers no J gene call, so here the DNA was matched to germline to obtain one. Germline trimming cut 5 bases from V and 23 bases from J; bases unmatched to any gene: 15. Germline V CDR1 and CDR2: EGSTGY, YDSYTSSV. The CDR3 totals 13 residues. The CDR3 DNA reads TGTGCCACCTGGGTTTACACTGGTTGGTTCAAGGTATTT. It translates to CATWVYTGWFKVF.

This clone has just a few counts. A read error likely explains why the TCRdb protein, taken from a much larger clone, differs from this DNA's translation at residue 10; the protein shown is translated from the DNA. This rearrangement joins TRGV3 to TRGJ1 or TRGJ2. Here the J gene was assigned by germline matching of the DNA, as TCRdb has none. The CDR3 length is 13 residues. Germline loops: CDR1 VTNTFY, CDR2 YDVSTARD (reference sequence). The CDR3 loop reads CATWDRRGYRKLF. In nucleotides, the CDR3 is TGTGCCACCTGGGACAGGCGGGGTTATAGGAAACTCTTT.

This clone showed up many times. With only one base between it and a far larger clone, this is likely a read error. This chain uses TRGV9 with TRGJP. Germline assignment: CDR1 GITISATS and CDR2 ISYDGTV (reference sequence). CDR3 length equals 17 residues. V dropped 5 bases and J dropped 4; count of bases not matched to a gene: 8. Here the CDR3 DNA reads TGTGCCTTGTGGGGGCCCCCCCAAGAGTTGGGCAAAAAAATCAAGGTATTT. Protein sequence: CALWGPPQELGKKIKVF.

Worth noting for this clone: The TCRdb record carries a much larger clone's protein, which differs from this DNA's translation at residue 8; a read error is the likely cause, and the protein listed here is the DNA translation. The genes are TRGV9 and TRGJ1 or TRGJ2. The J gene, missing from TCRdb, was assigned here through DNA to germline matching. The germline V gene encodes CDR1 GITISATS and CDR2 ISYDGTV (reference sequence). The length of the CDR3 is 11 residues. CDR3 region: CALPGGYRKLF. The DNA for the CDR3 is TGTGCCTTACCTGGGGGTTATAGGAAACTCTTT.

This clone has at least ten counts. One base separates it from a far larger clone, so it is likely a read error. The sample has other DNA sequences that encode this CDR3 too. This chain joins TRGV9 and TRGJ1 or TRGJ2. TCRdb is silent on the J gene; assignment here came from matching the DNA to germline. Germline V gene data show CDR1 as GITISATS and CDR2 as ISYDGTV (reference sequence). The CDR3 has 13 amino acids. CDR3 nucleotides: TGTGCCCTGTGGGAGGTCTGTGGGGGCGGGAAACTCTTT. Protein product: CALWEVCGGGKLF.

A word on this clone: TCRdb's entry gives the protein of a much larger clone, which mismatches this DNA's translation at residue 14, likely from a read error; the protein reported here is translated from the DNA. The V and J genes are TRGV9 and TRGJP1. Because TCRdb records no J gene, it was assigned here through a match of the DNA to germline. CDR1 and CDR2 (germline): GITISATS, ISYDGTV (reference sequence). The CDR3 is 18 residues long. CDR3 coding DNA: TGTGCCTTGTGGGAGGCCGGATTCTTTGGATCCACTGGTCGGTTCAAGATATTT. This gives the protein CALWEAGFFGSTGRFKIF.

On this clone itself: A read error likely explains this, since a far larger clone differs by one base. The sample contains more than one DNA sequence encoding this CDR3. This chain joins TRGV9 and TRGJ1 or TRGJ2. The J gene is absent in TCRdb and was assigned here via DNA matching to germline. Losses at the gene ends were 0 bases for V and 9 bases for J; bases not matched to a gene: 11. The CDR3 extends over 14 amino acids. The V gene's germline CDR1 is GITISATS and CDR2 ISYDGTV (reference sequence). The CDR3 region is CALWEVQRGPKKLF. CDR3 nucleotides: TGTGCCTTGTGGGAGGTGCAGAGAGGGCCTAAGAAACTCTTT.

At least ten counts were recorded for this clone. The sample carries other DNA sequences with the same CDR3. CDR3 sequence: CATWDRPLNYYKKLF. CDR3 sequence (DNA): TGTGCCACCTGGGACAGGCCCCTGAATTATTATAAGAAACTCTTT. V and J are TRGV3 and TRGJ1 or TRGJ2. Per the germline V gene, CDR1 is VTNTFY and CDR2 is YDVSTARD (reference sequence). The V segment lost 0 bases and the J segment 0 bases; nucleotides outside the gene matches: 5. This CDR3 region has 15 residues.

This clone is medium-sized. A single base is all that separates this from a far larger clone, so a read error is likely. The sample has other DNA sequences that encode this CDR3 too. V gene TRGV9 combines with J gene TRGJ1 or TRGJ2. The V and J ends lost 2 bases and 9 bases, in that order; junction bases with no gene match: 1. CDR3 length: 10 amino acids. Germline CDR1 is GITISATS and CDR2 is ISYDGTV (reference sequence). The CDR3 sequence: CALWEGKKLF. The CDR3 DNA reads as TGTGCCTTGTGGGAGGGTAAGAAACTCTTT.

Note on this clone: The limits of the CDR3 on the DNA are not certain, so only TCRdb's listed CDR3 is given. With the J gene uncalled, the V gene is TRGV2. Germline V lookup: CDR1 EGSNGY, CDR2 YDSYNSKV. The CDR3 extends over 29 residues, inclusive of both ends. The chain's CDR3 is CATWDGPGNSLAVEQHLLSQVSIGRIQHF.

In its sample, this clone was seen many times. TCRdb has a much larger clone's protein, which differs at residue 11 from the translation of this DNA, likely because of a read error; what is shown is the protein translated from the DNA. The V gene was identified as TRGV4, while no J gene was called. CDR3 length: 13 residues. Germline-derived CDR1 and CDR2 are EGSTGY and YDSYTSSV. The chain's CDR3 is CATWVTNYYKELF. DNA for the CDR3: TGTGCCACCTGGGTTACGAATTATTATAAGGAACTCTTT.

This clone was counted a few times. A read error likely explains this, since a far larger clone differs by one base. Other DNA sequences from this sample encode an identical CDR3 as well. The CDR3 region is CATWDGRCYKKLF. The CDR3 DNA sequence: TGTGCCACCTGGGATGGGCGGTGTTACAAGAAACTCTTT. The chain couples TRGV4 to TRGJ1 or TRGJ2. No J segment appears in TCRdb, so it was assigned here by matching the sequence to germline. Germline V gene lookup returns CDR1 EGSTGY and CDR2 YDSYTSSV. The CDR3 runs 13 residues. The V and J ends lost 0 bases and 10 bases, in that order; junction bases with no gene match: 9.

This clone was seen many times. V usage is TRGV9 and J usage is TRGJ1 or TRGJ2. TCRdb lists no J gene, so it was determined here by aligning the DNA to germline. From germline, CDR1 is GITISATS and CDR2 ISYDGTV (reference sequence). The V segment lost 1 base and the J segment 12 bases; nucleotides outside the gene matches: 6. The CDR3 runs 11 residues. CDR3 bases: TGTGCCTTGTGGGAGGTCTCCTGGAAACTCTTT. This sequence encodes CALWEVSWKLF.

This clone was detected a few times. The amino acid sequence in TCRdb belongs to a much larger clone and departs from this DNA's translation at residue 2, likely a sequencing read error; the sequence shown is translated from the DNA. CDR3 bases: TGTACCTTGTGGGAGCTTTTGAATTATTATAAGAAACTCTTT. Its protein product is CTLWELLNYYKKLF. The chain is built from TRGV9 and TRGJ1 or TRGJ2. The J gene comes from matching the DNA to germline here; TCRdb lacks it. Germline lookup yields CDR1 GITISATS and CDR2 ISYDGTV (reference sequence). The CDR3 runs 14 residues.

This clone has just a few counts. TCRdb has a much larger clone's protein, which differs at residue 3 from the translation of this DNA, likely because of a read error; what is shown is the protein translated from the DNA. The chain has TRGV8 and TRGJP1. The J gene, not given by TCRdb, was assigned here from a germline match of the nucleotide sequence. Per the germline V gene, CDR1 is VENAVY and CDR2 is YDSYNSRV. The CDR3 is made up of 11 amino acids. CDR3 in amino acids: CAPWIGWFKIF. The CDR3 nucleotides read TGTGCCCCCTGGATTGGTTGGTTCAAGATATTT.

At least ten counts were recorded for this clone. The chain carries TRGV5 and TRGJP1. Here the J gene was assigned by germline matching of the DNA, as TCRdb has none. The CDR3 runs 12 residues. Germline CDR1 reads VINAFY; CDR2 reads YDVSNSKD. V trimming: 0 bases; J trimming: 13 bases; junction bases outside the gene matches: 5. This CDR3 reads CATWDRRKFKIF. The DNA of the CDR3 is TGTGCCACCTGGGACAGGCGTAAGTTCAAGATATTT.

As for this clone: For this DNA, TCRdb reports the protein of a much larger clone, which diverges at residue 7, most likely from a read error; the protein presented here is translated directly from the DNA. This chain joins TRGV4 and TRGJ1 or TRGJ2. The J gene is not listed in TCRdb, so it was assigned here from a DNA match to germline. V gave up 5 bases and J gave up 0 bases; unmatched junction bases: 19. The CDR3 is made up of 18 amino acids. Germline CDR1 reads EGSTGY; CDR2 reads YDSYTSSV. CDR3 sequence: CATWGVRVDGVNYYKKLF. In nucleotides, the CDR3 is TGTGCCACCTGGGGAGTGAGGGTTGATGGAGTGAATTATTATAAGAAACTCTTT.

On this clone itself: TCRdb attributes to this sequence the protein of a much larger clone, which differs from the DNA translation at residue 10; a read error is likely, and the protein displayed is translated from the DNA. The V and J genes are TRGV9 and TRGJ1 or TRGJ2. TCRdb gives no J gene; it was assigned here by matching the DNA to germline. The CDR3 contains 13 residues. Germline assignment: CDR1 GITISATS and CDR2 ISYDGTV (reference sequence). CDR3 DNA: TGTGCCTTGTGGGAGGTGCATGGATATAGGAAACTCTTT. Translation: CALWEVHGYRKLF.

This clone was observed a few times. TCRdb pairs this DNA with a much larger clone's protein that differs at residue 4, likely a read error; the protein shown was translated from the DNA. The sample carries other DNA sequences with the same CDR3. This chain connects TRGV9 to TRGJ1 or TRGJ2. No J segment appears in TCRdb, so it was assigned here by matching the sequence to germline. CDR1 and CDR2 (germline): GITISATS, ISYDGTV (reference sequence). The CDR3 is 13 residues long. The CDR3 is CALRDPNYYKKLF. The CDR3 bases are TGTGCCTTGAGGGATCCGAATTATTATAAGAAACTCTTT.

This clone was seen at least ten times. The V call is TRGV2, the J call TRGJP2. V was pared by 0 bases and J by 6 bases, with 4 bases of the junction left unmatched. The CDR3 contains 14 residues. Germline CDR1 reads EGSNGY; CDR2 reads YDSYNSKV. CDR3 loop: CATWDGVGDWIKTF. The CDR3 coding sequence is TGTGCCACCTGGGACGGGGTTGGTGATTGGATCAAGACGTTT.

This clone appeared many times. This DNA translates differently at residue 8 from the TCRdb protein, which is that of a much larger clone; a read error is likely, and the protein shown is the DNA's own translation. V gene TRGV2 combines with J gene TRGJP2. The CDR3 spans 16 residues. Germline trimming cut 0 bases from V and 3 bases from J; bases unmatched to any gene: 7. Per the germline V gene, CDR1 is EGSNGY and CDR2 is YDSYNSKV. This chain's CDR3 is CATWDGRKGSDWIKTF. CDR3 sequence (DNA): TGTGCCACCTGGGACGGGCGTAAAGGTAGTGATTGGATCAAGACGTTT.

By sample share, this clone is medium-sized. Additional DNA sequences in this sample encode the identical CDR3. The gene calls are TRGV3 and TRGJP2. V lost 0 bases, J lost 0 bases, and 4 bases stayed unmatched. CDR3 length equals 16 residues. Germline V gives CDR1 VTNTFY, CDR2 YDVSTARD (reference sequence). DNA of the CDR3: TGTGCCACCTGGGACAGGGGGTATAGTAGTGATTGGATCAAGACGTTT. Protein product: CATWDRGYSSDWIKTF.

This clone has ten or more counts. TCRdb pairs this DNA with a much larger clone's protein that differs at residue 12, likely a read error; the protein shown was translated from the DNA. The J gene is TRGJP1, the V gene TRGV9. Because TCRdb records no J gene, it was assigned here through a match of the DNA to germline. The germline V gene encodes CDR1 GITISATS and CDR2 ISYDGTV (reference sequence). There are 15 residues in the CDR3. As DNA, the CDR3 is TGTGCCTTGTGGGAGGCCTATACCACTGGTTGGCTCAAGATATTT. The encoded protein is CALWEAYTTGWLKIF.

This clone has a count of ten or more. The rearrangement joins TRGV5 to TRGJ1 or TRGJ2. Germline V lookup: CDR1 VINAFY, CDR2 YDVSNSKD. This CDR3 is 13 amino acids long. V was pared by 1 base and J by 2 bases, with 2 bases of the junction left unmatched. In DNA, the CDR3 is TGTGCCACCTGGGACAGCGATTATTATAAGAAACTCTTT. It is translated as CATWDSDYYKKLF.

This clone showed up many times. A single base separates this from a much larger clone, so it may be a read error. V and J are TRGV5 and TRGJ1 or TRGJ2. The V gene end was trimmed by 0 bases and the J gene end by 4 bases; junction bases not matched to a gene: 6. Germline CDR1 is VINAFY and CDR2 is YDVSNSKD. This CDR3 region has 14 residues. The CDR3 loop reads CATWDRPYYYKKLF. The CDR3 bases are TGTGCCACCTGGGACAGGCCTTACTATTATAAGAAACTCTTT.

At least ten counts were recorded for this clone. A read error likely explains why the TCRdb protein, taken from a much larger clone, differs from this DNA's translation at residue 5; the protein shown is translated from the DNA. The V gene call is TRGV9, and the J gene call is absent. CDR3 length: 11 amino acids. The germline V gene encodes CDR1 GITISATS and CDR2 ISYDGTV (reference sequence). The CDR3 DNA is TGTGCCTTGTGGAAGGTGCAAGGCAAACTCTTT. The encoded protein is CALWKVQGKLF.

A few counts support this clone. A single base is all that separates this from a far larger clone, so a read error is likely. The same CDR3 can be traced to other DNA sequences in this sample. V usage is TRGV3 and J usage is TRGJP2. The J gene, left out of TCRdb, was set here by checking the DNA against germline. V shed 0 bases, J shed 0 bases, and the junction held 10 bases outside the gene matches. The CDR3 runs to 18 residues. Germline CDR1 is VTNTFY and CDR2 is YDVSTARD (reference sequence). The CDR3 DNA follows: TGTGCCACCTGGGACAGGCCCTGGGGGTATAGTAGTGATTGGATCAAGACGTTT. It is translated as CATWDRPWGYSSDWIKTF.